This record covers a single T cell receptor (beta chain). Original data processing: Quantification of nucleated cells was approximated via reference gene primer amplification. Data came from immunoSEQ multiplex PCR; TCRdb stores just in-frame clones and leaves some out. V, J and clone size were drawn from that table, and D and trimming were deduced from the DNA. The table includes approximately 130,000 clones, over 70% detected once. This sample is drawn from a study of blood T cell repertoires in COVID-19. The overall study: Collection of acute and convalescent COVID-19 samples took place in the United States, Italy and Spain. PBMCs, B-cell-depleted T cells, or T cells were the source of the cDNA or gDNA that made up the material.

The V gene's germline CDR1 is LGHDT and CDR2 YNNKEL (reference sequence). The germline V and J ends were trimmed by 0 bases and 5 bases, with 10 bases remaining between them. The CDR3 has 14 amino acids. Sequencing was performed on peripheral blood. The sequence was collected from a man older than 75 with active or convalescent COVID-19. The rearrangement uses TRBV3-1 (or the pseudogene TRBV3-2) and TRBJ1-2; no reliable D call. Written as DNA, the CDR3 is TGTGCCAGCAGCCAAGATCTGCGGTATTATGGCTACACCTTC. Translating it yields CASSQDLRYYGYTF.